The rows below give T cell receptor beta chains drawn from one sample of a study of blood T cell repertoires in COVID-19. The method was immunoSEQ multiplex PCR; TCRdb's version includes in-frame clones alone and lacks a portion of them. In the table there are 100,000 to 150,000 clones, approximately 74% of which are singletons. What was sequenced was peripheral blood. Receptors originate from a man aged 60 to 75 with acute or convalescent COVID-19. CDR3s include the opening cysteine and the closing phenylalanine or tryptophan. D genes are given only for firm matches. A clone size is listed for some rows: how often the clone was seen (once, few, many), or a class if it is expanded.

d_call	clone_size	v_call	j_call	cdr3_length	cdr3_aa	cdr3_nt
.	.	TRBV5-6	TRBJ1-5	15	CASSFEGGAYQPQHF	TGTGCCAGCAGCTTCGAGGGGGGGGCCTATCAGCCCCAGCATTTT
TRBD1	.	TRBV10-2	TRBJ1-1	15	CASSGRTGANTEAFF	TGCGCCAGCAGTGGAAGGACAGGAGCAAACACTGAAGCTTTCTTT
.	.	TRBV27	TRBJ1-6	16	CASSLFLRGRRSPLHF	TGTGCCAGCAGTTTATTTTTGCGGGGGCGTAGATCACCCCTCCACTTT
TRBD1	.	TRBV12-5	TRBJ1-1	14	CASGQGQGASEAFF	TGTGCTAGTGGTCAGGGACAGGGGGCTTCTGAAGCTTTCTTT
TRBD2	.	TRBV30	TRBJ2-3	15	CAWSVGGGATDTQYF	TGTGCCTGGAGTGTTGGCGGGGGGGCCACAGATACGCAGTATTTT
.	.	TRBV19	TRBJ1-1	13	CASSRQSNTEAFF	TGTGCCAGTAGTCGACAGAGCAACACTGAAGCTTTCTTT
.	few	TRBV11-2	TRBJ1-2	16	CASSLAVLNRVNGYTF	TGTGCCAGCAGCTTAGCCGTCTTAAACAGGGTAAATGGCTACACCTTC
.	.	TRBV12-5	TRBJ2-6	18	CASGRGAGRSTGANVLTF	TGTGCTAGTGGACGCGGGGCAGGGAGGTCTACTGGGGCCAACGTCCTGACTTTC
.	.	TRBV7-2	TRBJ1-5	15	CASSSFSAGEQPQHF	TGTGCCAGCAGCTCGTTTTCGGCAGGGGAACAGCCCCAGCATTTT
.	.	TRBV18	TRBJ2-1	15	CASSPSRSILGEQFF	TGTGCCAGCTCACCTTCGAGAAGTATCCTTGGTGAGCAGTTCTTC
.	.	TRBV6-1	TRBJ1-2	14	CASSEAQGVHGYTF	TGTGCCAGCAGTGAAGCGCAGGGTGTCCATGGCTACACCTTC
TRBD2	.	TRBV2	TRBJ2-3	17	CASSGGLAGGSTDTQYF	TGTGCCAGCAGTGGTGGACTAGCGGGGGGGAGCACAGATACGCAGTATTTT
.	once	TRBV10-2	TRBJ1-1	13	CASSENSNTEAFF	TGCGCCAGCAGTGAGAACTCGAACACTGAAGCTTTCTTT
TRBD1	.	TRBV7-3	TRBJ1-1	13	CASSPQGGQEAFF	TGTGCCAGCAGCCCCCAAGGGGGACAGGAAGCTTTCTTT
TRBD1	.	TRBV29-1	TRBJ1-1	13	CSVEERTGGEAFF	TGCAGCGTTGAAGAGCGGACAGGCGGTGAAGCTTTCTTT
TRBD2	once	TRBV9	TRBJ2-3	17	CASSEMTSGSTPDTQYF	TGTGCCAGCAGCGAGATGACTAGCGGGAGTACCCCAGATACGCAGTATTTT
.	.	TRBV29-1	TRBJ1-2	13	CSVPWRQEDGYTF	TGCAGCGTGCCCTGGAGGCAGGAGGATGGCTACACCTTC
TRBD1	.	TRBV5-1	TRBJ1-1	15	CASSFATGVNTEAFF	TGCGCCAGCAGCTTCGCCACAGGGGTTAACACTGAAGCTTTCTTT
TRBD2	.	TRBV5-1	TRBJ2-3	16	CASSLLAGGAGDTQYF	TGCGCCAGCAGCTTACTAGCGGGAGGGGCAGGGGATACGCAGTATTTT
TRBD1	.	TRBV7-3	TRBJ1-1	16	CASSNNPQGGNTEAFF	TGTGCCAGCAGCAACAACCCGCAGGGGGGGAACACTGAAGCTTTCTTT
TRBD1	.	TRBV7-2	TRBJ1-1	15	CASSLSGGSGTEAFF	TGTGCCAGCAGCTTATCAGGGGGCTCAGGCACTGAAGCTTTCTTT
.	.	TRBV21-1	TRBJ1-2	17	CASSKGAGQLRDYGYTF	TGTGCCAGCAGCAAAGGAGCCGGACAGCTAAGGGACTATGGCTACACCTTC
TRBD2	.	TRBV3-1/TRBV3-2	TRBJ2-1	15	CASSSRLAVYNEQFF	TGTGCCAGCAGCAGCAGACTAGCGGTATACAATGAGCAGTTCTTC
TRBD1	.	TRBV27	TRBJ2-1	13	CASRDRNYNEQFF	TGTGCCAGCCGGGACAGGAACTACAATGAGCAGTTCTTC
TRBD2	few	TRBV6-1	TRBJ2-2	16	CASSEGLSSHTGELFF	TGTGCCAGCAGTGAGGGACTAAGTAGTCACACCGGGGAGCTGTTTTTT
.	.	TRBV7-3	TRBJ2-5	13	CASSLMTGETQYF	TGTGCCAGCAGCTTAATGACGGGAGAGACCCAGTACTTC
.	.	TRBV30	TRBJ2-3	14	CAWSLLLGTDTQYF	TGTGCCTGGAGTCTACTCCTGGGCACAGATACGCAGTATTTT
TRBD1	once	TRBV15	TRBJ2-5	15	CATSVSGTGVETQYF	TGTGCCACCAGCGTTTCCGGGACAGGGGTGGAGACCCAGTACTTC
.	.	TRBV9	TRBJ1-1	14	CASSVGYTNTEAFF	TGTGCCAGCAGCGTAGGTTACACGAACACTGAAGCTTTCTTT
TRBD2	many	TRBV7-9	TRBJ2-1	14	CASSFTGGLDEQFF	TGTGCCAGCAGCTTCACGGGAGGATTAGATGAGCAGTTCTTC
TRBD2	.	TRBV11-2	TRBJ2-3	16	CASSPVAGAGTDTQYF	TGTGCCAGCAGCCCTGTAGCGGGAGCTGGCACAGATACGCAGTATTTT
.	.	TRBV19	TRBJ1-2	16	CASSMLVAEYNYGYTF	TGTGCCAGTAGTATGCTTGTGGCGGAGTATAACTATGGCTACACCTTC
TRBD1	.	TRBV19	TRBJ2-3	14	CASTGQGVGYTQYF	TGTGCCAGCACGGGACAGGGTGTAGGTTATACGCAGTATTTT
TRBD1	few	TRBV7-3	TRBJ2-1	15	CASSPDRGSYNEQFF	TGTGCCAGCAGCCCAGACAGGGGATCCTACAATGAGCAGTTCTTC
TRBD2	many	TRBV3-1/TRBV3-2	TRBJ2-7	15	CASSQASGKAYEQYF	TGTGCCAGCAGCCAAGCTAGCGGGAAAGCCTACGAGCAGTACTTC
.	once	TRBV6-1	TRBJ1-6	13	CASSELGDSPLHF	TGTGCCAGCAGTGAGTTAGGGGATTCACCCCTCCACTTT
TRBD1	.	TRBV18	TRBJ2-7	13	CASSPGTGYEQYF	TGTGCCAGCTCCCCCGGGACAGGGTACGAGCAGTACTTC
TRBD2	.	TRBV10-3	TRBJ2-5	14	CATRTSGAGETQYF	TGTGCCACCCGGACTAGCGGGGCGGGGGAGACCCAGTACTTC
.	many	TRBV3-1/TRBV3-2	TRBJ1-2	12	CASSQGERGYTF	TGTGCCAGCAGCCAAGGCGAACGTGGCTACACCTTC
TRBD2	.	TRBV7-2	TRBJ2-2	16	CASSLLAAREVRELFF	TGTGCCAGCAGCTTACTAGCGGCCAGGGAAGTTAGGGAGCTGTTTTTT
TRBD2	.	TRBV19	TRBJ2-3	14	CATSRGRGRDTQYF	TGTGCCACCTCACGCGGGAGGGGGCGAGATACGCAGTATTTT
TRBD1	.	TRBV2	TRBJ2-6	18	CASSAPGTGVTGANVLTF	TGTGCCAGCAGTGCTCCGGGGACAGGGGTTACTGGGGCCAACGTCCTGACTTTC
.	once	TRBV10-1	TRBJ1-6	13	CASRHGADSPLHF	TGCGCCAGCAGGCACGGAGCTGATTCACCCCTCCACTTT
.	.	TRBV7-3	TRBJ1-6	15	CASSLDSLGNSPLHF	TGTGCCAGCAGCTTGGACTCCCTGGGTAATTCACCCCTCCACTTT
.	.	TRBV29-1	TRBJ2-3	15	CSVVRTVTQTDTQYF	TGCAGCGTTGTTAGGACAGTTACTCAAACAGATACGCAGTATTTT
TRBD2	.	TRBV4-1	TRBJ2-2	17	CASSRSQRGANTGELFF	TGCGCCAGCAGCCGATCCCAGCGGGGGGCGAACACCGGGGAGCTGTTTTTT
TRBD2	once	TRBV6-5	TRBJ2-3	14	CASSIRGGTDTQYF	TGTGCCAGCAGTATCCGGGGGGGCACAGATACGCAGTATTTT
TRBD2	.	TRBV6-5	TRBJ2-2	15	CASSRGLAGPGELFF	TGTGCCAGCAGTAGGGGACTAGCGGGGCCCGGGGAGCTGTTTTTT
.	.	TRBV2	TRBJ1-5	13	CASSPGNNQPQHF	TGTGCCAGCAGTCCAGGGAACAATCAGCCCCAGCATTTT
.	few	TRBV27	TRBJ1-1	11	CASLTNTEAFF	TGTGCCAGTTTAACAAACACTGAAGCTTTCTTT
.	.	TRBV20-1	TRBJ1-2	11	CSARTQGGYTF	TGCAGTGCTAGAACTCAGGGGGGCTACACCTTC
.	.	TRBV13	TRBJ1-5	14	CASSLRGGNQPQHF	TGTGCCAGCAGCCTACGGGGGGGCAATCAGCCCCAGCATTTT
.	few	TRBV5-6	TRBJ1-2	13	CASSESLSFGYTF	TGTGCCAGCAGCGAGTCTCTGTCTTTTGGCTACACCTTC
.	.	TRBV11-2	TRBJ1-1	15	CASSFPPGHSTEAFF	TGTGCCAGCAGCTTCCCTCCGGGACATTCCACTGAAGCTTTCTTT